These 4 T cell receptor beta chains came from one sample sequenced in a study of blood T cell repertoires in COVID-19. Generated by immunoSEQ multiplex PCR, the TCRdb table keeps only in-frame clones and is missing some. The sample records a few hundred thousand clones, roughly 90% being singletons. The sequencing input was peripheral blood. The origin of the receptors is a man between 18 and 35 years old who had recovered from COVID-19.

The rearrangement joins TRBV18 to TRBJ1-1; D perhaps matches TRBD1 (6 bases). Trimming shortened V by 2 bases and J by 0 bases, and 13 bases separated the two germline ends. This CDR3 has 16 amino acids. CDR1 is KGHSH, CDR2 LQKENI, per germline. The CDR3 region has the DNA TGTGCCAGCTCACCAGTTTCGGGACACTTGAACACTGAAGCTTTCTTT. As protein: CASSPVSGHLNTEAFF.

There are a few counts of this clone. The gene calls are TRBV5-4 and TRBJ2-7, with unresolved D. In germline, CDR1 is SGHNT, CDR2 YYREEE (reference sequence). The V end was cut by 4 bases, the J end by 0 bases, with 11 bases between. The CDR3 contains 14 residues. The CDR3 DNA follows: TGTGCCAGCAGCGTGGGCAGTGGCTCCTACGAGCAGTACTTC. This sequence encodes CASSVGSGSYEQYF.

This clone was found a few times. This chain joins TRBV4-1 and TRBJ1-1; 9 nucleotides match TRBD1. Germline V gene data show CDR1 as MGHRA and CDR2 as YSYEKL. After removal of 1 base from V and 0 bases from J, the junction contained 6 bases not matched to a gene. The CDR3 is made up of 17 amino acids. This chain's CDR3 is CASSQGQQGALNTEAFF. CDR3 DNA sequence: TGCGCCAGCAGCCAAGGACAACAGGGGGCTCTGAACACTGAAGCTTTCTTT.

The count of this clone is one. The chain links TRBV3-1 (or the pseudogene TRBV3-2) to TRBJ1-1; weak D call: TRBD1 (6 bases). Germline V gives CDR1 LGHDT, CDR2 YNNKEL (reference sequence). With 3 bases removed from V and 0 bases from J, the gap between germline ends came to 23 bases. The CDR3 spans 19 residues. The CDR3 DNA is TGTGCCAGCAGCCATCCGGGTCGTCACAGGGAATCGATGAACACTGAAGCTTTCTTT. Encoded protein: CASSHPGRHRESMNTEAFF.